This entry concerns a single TCR beta chain. V was cut by 2 bases and J by 3 bases, with 7 bases left in between. CDR3 size: 13 residues. Germline CDR1 LNHDA, CDR2 SQIVND (reference sequence). The source of the sample is a study of blood T cell repertoires in COVID-19. On the study more broadly: COVID-19 samples from acute and convalescent phases originated in the United States, Italy and Spain. T cells, B-cell-depleted T cells, or PBMCs supplied cDNA or gDNA.

In the source study's methods: Reference gene primers were amplified, and this amplification served to estimate nucleated cell counts. Sequencing was performed with immunoSEQ multiplex PCR; in TCRdb, only in-frame clones are kept and a portion is missing. D and trimming come from the DNA, and the V and J calls and clone size come from that table. The data show approximately 170,000 clones, with just over 90% seen just once and less than 2% held by the top ten. During active infection, Seattle patients enrolled and were then monitored through disease. The J gene is TRBJ1-1, the V gene TRBV19, with D possibly TRBD1 on 5 matching bases. The TCR sequence derives from a woman aged 55-69 years with COVID-19, enrolled during active disease. Sequencing was done on a sample of peripheral blood. This chain's CDR3 is CASSITRDTEAFF. The CDR3 region has the DNA TGTGCCAGTAGTATAACCAGGGACACTGAAGCTTTCTTT.